Following are 25 T cell receptor beta chains from one sample sequenced in a study of T cells after yellow fever vaccination. Each CDR3 protein gets one entry after TCRdb re-called the 5' RACE reads with MiXCR. There are approximately 240,000 distinct CDR3 sequences in the sample; roughly 3.5% occur only once, and under 20% lies in the top ten. The sequencing here drew on PBMCs, taken 15 days after the yellow fever booster vaccination. The receptors shown here come from a man aged 18 to 30 who received the YFV17D yellow fever vaccine.

This clonotype has a count of ten or more. The gene calls are TRBV21-1 and TRBJ1-6; the table calls TRBD1, which could not be checked here. TRBV21-1 is a documented pseudogene. The CDR3 is made up of 15 amino acids. CDR3 DNA: TGTGCCAGCAGCTTATTAACAGGGATCAATTCACCCCTCCACTTT. Translation: CASSLLTGINSPLHF.

This clonotype was recorded a few times. V usage is TRBV7-6 and J usage is TRBJ1-2; perhaps TRBD1 as D (5 bases). V dropped 4 bases and J dropped 6 bases, with 12 bases sitting between them. In germline, CDR1 is SGHVS, CDR2 FNYEAQ. The CDR3 totals 13 residues. This CDR3 reads CASSWAGGDGYTF. Written as DNA, the CDR3 is TGTGCCAGCAGCTGGGCCGGAGGGGATGGCTACACCTTC.

This clonotype was recorded many times. The chain joins TRBV18 to TRBJ1-3, with D possibly being TRBD1 (5 bases). V gave up 3 bases and J gave up 7 bases, with 13 bases separating them. CDR3 length equals 14 residues. The germline V gene has CDR1 KGHSH and CDR2 LQKENI. For the CDR3, the DNA is TGTGCCAGCTCACCTGGGGGAAGTCGGAACACCATATATTTT. It is translated as CASSPGGSRNTIYF. The whole variable domain, filled in from reference TRBV18 and TRBJ1-3, reads NAGVMQNPRHLVRRRGQEARLRCSPMKGHSHVYWYRQLPEEGLKFMVYLQKENIIDESGMPKERFSAEFPKEGPSILRIQQVVRGDSAAYFCASSPGGSRNTIYFGEGSWLTVV.

This clonotype was recorded at least ten times. This chain joins TRBV5-1 and TRBJ2-7; 9 nucleotides line up with TRBD2. The CDR3 consists of 14 residues. From germline, CDR1 is SGHRS and CDR2 YFSETQ. J was trimmed by 5 bases and V by 5 bases; bases with no gene match: 8. Here the CDR3 reads CASSPAGGHHEQYF. The CDR3 DNA reads as TGCGCCAGCAGTCCAGCGGGGGGCCACCACGAGCAGTACTTC.

At least ten counts were recorded for this clonotype. This sequence joins TRBV5-1 and TRBJ2-7; no clear D gene. The germline V gene encodes CDR1 SGHRS and CDR2 YFSETQ. The germline V and J ends were trimmed by 3 bases and 4 bases, with 14 bases remaining between them. There are 14 residues in the CDR3. The CDR3 DNA follows: TGCGCCAGCAGCTCCATCCCGGCAGGATACGAGCAGTACTTC. This codes for CASSSIPAGYEQYF.

This clonotype came up many times. CDR3 protein: CASRANRQETQYF. CDR3 bases: TGTGCCAGCAGGGCGAATAGACAAGAGACCCAGTACTTC. V usage is TRBV6-1 and J usage is TRBJ2-5; D gene unclear. From germline, CDR1 is MNHNS and CDR2 SASEGT. This CDR3 has 13 residues. V was trimmed by 6 bases and J by 2 bases, leaving 10 bases between them.

This clonotype was recorded a few times. V usage is TRBV2 and J usage is TRBJ2-3; D gene unclear. The V end was cut by 4 bases, the J end by 1 base, with 6 bases between. Germline V gene sequence: CDR1 SNHLY, CDR2 FYNNEI. The CDR3 totals 13 residues. Here the CDR3 reads CASSGDGTDTQYF. CDR3 bases: TGTGCCAGCAGTGGAGACGGCACAGATACGCAGTATTTT. The full variable domain, in which reference TRBV2 and TRBJ2-3 provide the parts outside the CDR3, is EPEVTQTPSHQVTQMGQEVILRCVPISNHLYFYWYRQILGQKVEFLVSFYNNEISEKSEIFDDQFSVERPDGSNFTLKIRSTKLEDSAMYFCASSGDGTDTQYFGPGTRLTVL.

This clonotype showed up many times. This chain links TRBV7-2 with TRBJ1-3; 9 nucleotides agree with TRBD1. The CDR3 is 15 residues long. Trimming removed 1 base from V and 4 bases from J; junction bases left unmatched: 2. From germline, CDR1 is SGHTA and CDR2 FQGNSA. The CDR3 nucleotides read TGTGCCAGCAGCTTAGTCGGGACAGGGGGAAACACCATATATTTT. This gives the protein CASSLVGTGGNTIYF. The entire variable domain, with the rest obtained from reference TRBV7-2 and TRBJ1-3, is as follows: GAGVSQSPSNKVTEKGKDVELRCDPISGHTALYWYRQSLGQGLEFLIYFQGNSAPDKSGLPSDRFSAERTGGSVSTLTIQRTQQEDSAVYLCASSLVGTGGNTIYFGEGSWLTVV.

This clonotype was counted many times. V is TRBV18 and J is TRBJ2-7; tentatively, D is TRBD2 (5 bases). CDR1 is KGHSH and CDR2 is LQKENI in the germline V gene. The CDR3 spans 13 residues. V dropped 2 bases and J dropped 5 bases, with 10 bases sitting between them. CDR3 protein: CASSPSRGNEQYV. CDR3 DNA sequence: TGTGCCAGCTCACCATCCCGGGGTAACGAGCAGTACGTC.

This clonotype appeared many times. V and J are TRBV5-1 and TRBJ2-7, with D perhaps TRBD1 (5 bases). The CDR3 covers 13 residues. Deletions cut 1 base from V and 6 bases from J, with 11 bases between. Germline lookup yields CDR1 SGHRS and CDR2 YFSETQ. The CDR3 region is CASSLTGGVEQYV. The DNA for the CDR3 is TGCGCCAGCAGCTTGACAGGTGGAGTCGAGCAGTACGTC.

At least ten counts were recorded for this clonotype. The J gene is TRBJ2-5, the V gene TRBV6-5; 7 positions match TRBD1. Per germline, CDR1 MNHEY and CDR2 SVGAGI. The CDR3 extends over 14 amino acids. J gave up 1 base and V 7 bases, and 6 bases lay outside the gene matches. CDR3 sequence: CASKGRQGQETQYF. The CDR3 bases are TGTGCCAGCAAAGGTCGACAGGGCCAAGAGACCCAGTACTTC.

This clonotype was found many times. The genes are TRBV5-1 and TRBJ2-1, with TRBD1 identical over 10 bases. V gave up 4 bases and J gave up 7 bases; unmatched junction bases: 8. The length of the CDR3 is 15 residues. CDR1 is SGHRS and CDR2 is YFSETQ in the germline V gene. The CDR3 nucleotides read TGCGCCAGCAGCGAAGGACAGGGGGTTGGGAATGAGCAGTTCTTC. Translated: CASSEGQGVGNEQFF.

This clonotype was counted ten times or more. The genes are TRBV5-1 and TRBJ2-7; maybe TRBD1 (6 bases). CDR1 SGHRS and CDR2 YFSETQ come from the germline V gene. There are 14 residues in the CDR3. V was pared by 3 bases and J by 5 bases, with 15 bases between. This CDR3 is CASSWQQGTHEQYF. The CDR3 bases are TGCGCCAGCAGCTGGCAACAGGGAACCCACGAGCAGTACTTC.

This clonotype appeared many times. The chain uses TRBV5-1 and TRBJ1-2, with a tentative D call TRBD1 (6 bases). The ends were cut back, 4 bases at V and 0 bases at J, with 13 bases in the middle. The CDR3 loop spans 15 amino acids. Per the germline V gene, CDR1 is SGHRS and CDR2 is YFSETQ. Here the CDR3 DNA reads TGCGCCAGCAGCACAACAGGGCTAGCTAACTATGGCTACACCTTC. It encodes CASSTTGLANYGYTF.

This clonotype was seen at least ten times. V usage is TRBV15 and J usage is TRBJ2-7, with D possibly being TRBD1 or TRBD2 (5 bases each). Germline CDR1 is LNHNV and CDR2 is YYDKDF (reference sequence). CDR3 length equals 13 residues. V lost 4 bases to trimming and J lost 5 bases, with 12 bases between them. The chain's CDR3 is CATSTGQSDEQYF. The CDR3 DNA reads as TGTGCCACCAGCACGGGGCAATCGGACGAGCAGTACTTC.

The gene calls are TRBV18 and TRBJ1-5; D is undetermined. The CDR3 has 13 residues. Per the germline V gene, CDR1 is KGHSH and CDR2 is LQKENI. V lost 4 bases and J 4 bases, leaving 8 bases between the germline ends. CDR3 nucleotide sequence: TGTGCCAGCTCACAGCAATTAAATCAGCCCCAGCATTTT. This codes for CASSQQLNQPQHF.

This clonotype was picked up many times. The rearrangement links TRBV10-3 to TRBJ1-2; 9 bases map to TRBD1. Germline assignment: CDR1 ENHRY and CDR2 SYGVKD. CDR3 length: 16 residues. V dropped 5 bases and J dropped 3; count of bases not matched to a gene: 10. The DNA of the CDR3 is TGTGCCATCAGTCCCAGGGACAGGGCCCCCTACTATGGCTACACCTTC. Translated: CAISPRDRAPYYGYTF.

This clonotype showed up many times. This chain uses TRBV6-2 or TRBV6-3 with TRBJ2-7; weak D call: TRBD2 (6 bases). The CDR3 is 13 amino acids. Between the trimmed V and J ends, which lost 6 bases and 1 base, there was a span of 10 bases. Germline V gene sequence: CDR1 MNHEY, CDR2 SVGEGT. CDR3 sequence: CASSPGGSYEQYV. CDR3 bases: TGTGCCAGCAGCCCCGGGGGATCCTACGAGCAGTACGTC.

The sample holds one count of this clonotype. A much larger clone sits a single nucleotide away, making a read error possible. The chain has TRBV20-1 and TRBJ1-1; tentatively, D is TRBD1 (5 bases). Germline CDR1 reads DFQATT; CDR2 reads SNEGSKA (reference sequence). This CDR3 comprises 13 residues. CDR3 DNA sequence: TGCAGTGCCCCACGAAGGGGATGGACTGAAGCTCTCTTT. Its protein product is CSAPRRGWTEALF.

The table lists this clonotype with many counts. This chain links TRBV6-5 with TRBJ2-1; 8 bases fit TRBD2. Germline assignment: CDR1 MNHEY and CDR2 SVGAGI. V lost 0 bases and J lost 6; bases outside the gene matches: 4. The CDR3 is 15 residues long. The CDR3 here is CASSYSTSVTNEQFF. CDR3 coding DNA: TGTGCCAGCAGTTACTCGACTAGCGTTACCAATGAGCAGTTCTTC.

The chain joins TRBV27 to TRBJ1-2; no definite D call. This CDR3 is built from 13 residues. Trimming shortened V by 8 bases and J by 5 bases, and 15 bases separated the two germline ends. Germline V gene lookup returns CDR1 MNHEY and CDR2 SMNVEV (reference sequence). CDR3 in amino acids: CASRPEFGYGYTF. CDR3 coding DNA: TGTGCCAGCCGGCCAGAGTTTGGTTATGGCTACACCTTC.

The rearrangement links TRBV27 to TRBJ2-1; maybe TRBD1 (5 bases). The CDR3 loop spans 15 amino acids. Trimming took 5 bases from V and 3 from J, leaving 14 bases between them. Per germline, CDR1 MNHEY and CDR2 SMNVEV (reference sequence). The CDR3 here is CASSVQGANYNEQFF. The CDR3 DNA reads as TGTGCCAGCAGTGTCCAAGGGGCCAACTACAATGAGCAGTTCTTC.

This clonotype was observed at least ten times. This rearrangement joins TRBV20-1 to TRBJ2-5; TRBD2 aligns across 10 bases. The CDR3 runs 14 residues. Germline-derived CDR1 and CDR2 are DFQATT and SNEGSKA (reference sequence). Losses at the gene ends were 0 bases for V and 3 bases for J; bases not matched to a gene: 1. CDR3 nucleotides: TGCAGTGCTAGAGATACTAGCGGGGAAGAGACCCAGTACTTC. It codes for CSARDTSGEETQYF.

This clonotype showed up many times. The genes are TRBV6-6 and TRBJ2-7, with D perhaps TRBD1 (5 bases). This CDR3 is built from 12 residues. Between the trimmed V and J ends, which lost 2 bases and 9 bases, there was a span of 11 bases. Germline CDR1 MNHNY, CDR2 SVGAGI (reference sequence). The CDR3 is CASSYPQGGQYV. The CDR3 coding sequence is TGTGCCAGCAGTTACCCTCAGGGCGGGCAGTACGTC.

This clonotype appeared many times. The V and J genes are TRBV20-1 and TRBJ2-7; 7 nucleotides match TRBD2. V lost 0 bases to trimming and J lost 3 bases; unmatched junction nucleotides: 8. The CDR3 consists of 15 residues. The germline V gene has CDR1 DFQATT and CDR2 SNEGSKA (reference sequence). In DNA form, the CDR3 reads TGCAGTGCTAGAGAACCAGGGAGGGCGGACTACGAGCAGTACGTC. It translates to CSAREPGRADYEQYV.